The rows below give T cell receptor beta chains drawn from one sample of a study of blood T cell repertoires in COVID-19. Using immunoSEQ multiplex PCR, the repertoire was profiled, and TCRdb retains in-frame clones only, with some absent. The sample includes approximately 130,000 clones, 86% of them seen just once. The sample was PBMCs or T cells enriched from blood (not recorded which). The origin of the receptors is a woman in her 50s who had recovered from COVID-19. CDR3s include the opening cysteine and the closing phenylalanine or tryptophan. A D gene is named only where the DNA matches it firmly. Rows give clone size only sometimes, using once, few, many, or a class for an expanded clone.

d_gene	v_gene	abundance	j_gene	CDR3aa	CDR3nt
TRBD1	TRBV10-3	NA	TRBJ2-5	CAISDPGTAIQETQYF	TGTGCCATCAGTGACCCCGGGACAGCGATTCAAGAGACCCAGTACTTC
TRBD2	TRBV5-1	few	TRBJ2-2	CASSFLQAGGSTGELFF	TGCGCCAGCAGCTTCCTCCAGGCGGGGGGGAGCACCGGGGAGCTGTTTTTT
NA	TRBV7-6	NA	TRBJ2-3	CASSLGPVAASTDTQYF	TGTGCCAGCAGCTTAGGCCCCGTAGCGGCCAGCACAGATACGCAGTATTTT
NA	TRBV4-2	NA	TRBJ1-3	CASSQATGSSGNTIYF	TGTGCCAGCAGCCAAGCAACAGGGAGCTCTGGAAACACCATATATTTT
NA	TRBV18	once	TRBJ1-1	CASSPRELNTEAFF	TGTGCCAGCTCACCTAGAGAATTGAACACTGAAGCTTTCTTT
TRBD2	TRBV7-8	NA	TRBJ2-7	CASSLVSSGGPGRPYEQYF	TGTGCCAGCAGCTTAGTCTCTAGCGGGGGTCCCGGCCGGCCCTACGAGCAGTACTTC
NA	TRBV21-1	once	TRBJ1-2	CASPNPRARDGYTF	TGTGCCAGCCCTAATCCGAGGGCTCGGGATGGCTACACCTTC
NA	TRBV10-3	once	TRBJ2-2	CAISESSTNTGELFF	TGTGCCATCAGTGAGTCGAGCACGAACACCGGGGAGCTGTTTTTT
TRBD1	TRBV2	NA	TRBJ1-3	CATWDSRGNTIYF	TGTGCCACTTGGGACAGCCGTGGAAACACCATATATTTT
TRBD1	TRBV10-1	NA	TRBJ2-3	CASSGKTLRDSTSDTQYF	TGCGCCAGCAGTGGGAAAACTTTACGGGACAGTACCTCAGATACGCAGTATTTT
NA	TRBV21-1	NA	TRBJ1-3	CASSLLGFNRSSGNTIYF	TGTGCCAGCAGCCTCCTGGGTTTTAACAGGAGCTCTGGAAACACCATATATTTT
TRBD2	TRBV18	NA	TRBJ2-7	CASSQGSTSAAYEQYF	TGTGCCAGCTCGCAGGGTTCGACTAGCGCTGCCTACGAGCAGTACTTC
TRBD2	TRBV7-2	NA	TRBJ2-1	CASSLDLAGASDEQFF	TGTGCCAGCAGCTTAGATCTAGCGGGGGCTTCGGATGAGCAGTTCTTC
TRBD1	TRBV10-3	NA	TRBJ2-1	CAISESPGQGALYNEQFF	TGTGCCATCAGTGAGTCGCCGGGACAGGGGGCCCTCTACAATGAGCAGTTCTTC
TRBD1	TRBV2	NA	TRBJ2-2	CASSDRTGVGTGELFF	TGTGCCAGCAGTGATCGGACAGGGGTAGGGACCGGGGAGCTGTTTTTT
NA	TRBV7-2	NA	TRBJ1-1	CASTLQGNTEAFF	TGTGCCAGCACCTTACAGGGGAACACTGAAGCTTTCTTT
NA	TRBV7-6	NA	TRBJ2-7	CASSLAGGSYEQYF	TGTGCCAGCAGCTTAGCGGGGGGTTCCTACGAGCAGTACTTC
TRBD2	TRBV28	NA	TRBJ2-2	CASKGRTRWTTAGELFF	TGTGCCAGCAAAGGCCGGACTAGGTGGACCACTGCCGGGGAGCTGTTTTTT
NA	TRBV27	NA	TRBJ2-3	CASSFRDTTDTQYF	TGTGCCAGCAGTTTCCGGGACACGACAGATACGCAGTATTTT
NA	TRBV16	NA	TRBJ1-2	CASSQSQGIYGYTF	TGTGCCAGCAGCCAATCGCAGGGAATCTATGGCTACACCTTC
NA	TRBV9	NA	TRBJ1-2	CASSVGPGTMNYGYTF	TGTGCCAGCAGCGTAGGGCCCGGGACAATGAACTATGGCTACACCTTC
TRBD1	TRBV27	NA	TRBJ1-2	CASSPTGTAARGYTF	TGTGCCAGCAGTCCGACCGGGACAGCTGCTCGGGGCTACACCTTC
NA	TRBV9	NA	TRBJ1-2	CASEAYGGYTF	TGTGCCAGCGAGGCATATGGTGGCTACACCTTC
NA	TRBV4-2	NA	TRBJ2-3	CASSQGQALTDTQYF	TGTGCCAGCAGCCAGGGGCAGGCGCTCACAGATACGCAGTATTTT
NA	TRBV6-6	NA	TRBJ1-1	CASSRPEGELDTEAFF	TGTGCCAGCAGTCGACCCGAGGGGGAGCTGGACACTGAAGCTTTCTTT
NA	TRBV14	NA	TRBJ1-6	CASSQQGSANSPLHF	TGTGCCAGCAGCCAACAGGGTTCCGCTAATTCACCCCTCCACTTT
TRBD2	TRBV4-1	NA	TRBJ2-3	CASSQDGGAGGGDTQYF	TGCGCCAGCAGCCAAGATGGAGGGGCGGGGGGCGGAGATACGCAGTATTTT
TRBD2	TRBV6-2/TRBV6-3	once	TRBJ2-3	CASSYDSGLTDTQYF	TGTGCCAGCAGTTACGATAGCGGGCTCACAGATACGCAGTATTTT
NA	TRBV9	NA	TRBJ1-2	CASSVGVTGYGYTF	TGTGCCAGCAGCGTTGGAGTAACTGGGTATGGCTACACCTTC
TRBD2	TRBV5-4	NA	TRBJ2-1	CASSTGTSGGNEQFF	TGTGCCAGCAGCACCGGGACTAGCGGGGGAAATGAGCAGTTCTTC
NA	TRBV7-9	once	TRBJ2-6	CASSQTTGDSGANVLTF	TGTGCCAGCAGCCAAACTACGGGGGACTCTGGGGCCAACGTCCTGACTTTC
NA	TRBV7-2	NA	TRBJ1-2	CASSLVGLSVVPYGYTF	TGTGCCAGCAGCTTAGTGGGGCTCAGCGTAGTACCTTATGGCTACACCTTC
TRBD2	TRBV5-1	NA	TRBJ2-7	CASSLGGGADEQYF	TGCGCCAGCAGCTTGGGCGGGGGGGCGGACGAGCAGTACTTC
TRBD1	TRBV14	NA	TRBJ2-7	CASSPGTGLSYEQYF	TGTGCCAGCAGCCCAGGGACAGGACTCTCCTACGAGCAGTACTTC
TRBD1	TRBV19	few	TRBJ1-5	CASSIQGGSNQPQHF	TGTGCCAGTAGTATTCAGGGGGGAAGCAATCAGCCCCAGCATTTT
TRBD1	TRBV24-1	NA	TRBJ2-1	CATSDWTGNEQFF	TGTGCCACCAGTGACTGGACAGGGAATGAGCAGTTCTTC
NA	TRBV3-1/TRBV3-2	once	TRBJ2-7	CASSQDLVGGEQYF	TGTGCCAGCAGCCAAGACCTCGTGGGGGGCGAGCAGTACTTC